This T cell receptor (beta chain) came from a study of shared clonotypes between healthy human individuals. Findings of the study overall: Clonotype sharing among donors likely depends on sequencing depth.

Regarding this clone: Its matching antigen is unknown.

It was on ten immunoSEQ deep assay plates that unsorted PBMC DNA was sequenced. Sequencing was performed with immunoSEQ multiplex PCR; in TCRdb, only in-frame clones are kept and a portion is missing. The sample contains over 400,000 clones, 70% to 85% of which appear only once. The CDR3 loop spans 16 amino acids. Germline CDR1 and CDR2: MNHEY and SVGAGI. V lost 0 bases and J lost 6; bases outside the gene matches: 7. The chain is built from TRBV6-5 and TRBJ1-2; 10 positions agree with TRBD1. The sequencing input was PBMCs. The TCR originated in a woman between 35 and 50 years old in good health. Some clones in this sample may be carry-over from other donors' samples. The CDR3 spells CASSYSDRGRLHGYTF. The CDR3 DNA sequence: TGTGCCAGCAGTTACTCCGACAGGGGGCGGCTTCATGGCTACACCTTC.